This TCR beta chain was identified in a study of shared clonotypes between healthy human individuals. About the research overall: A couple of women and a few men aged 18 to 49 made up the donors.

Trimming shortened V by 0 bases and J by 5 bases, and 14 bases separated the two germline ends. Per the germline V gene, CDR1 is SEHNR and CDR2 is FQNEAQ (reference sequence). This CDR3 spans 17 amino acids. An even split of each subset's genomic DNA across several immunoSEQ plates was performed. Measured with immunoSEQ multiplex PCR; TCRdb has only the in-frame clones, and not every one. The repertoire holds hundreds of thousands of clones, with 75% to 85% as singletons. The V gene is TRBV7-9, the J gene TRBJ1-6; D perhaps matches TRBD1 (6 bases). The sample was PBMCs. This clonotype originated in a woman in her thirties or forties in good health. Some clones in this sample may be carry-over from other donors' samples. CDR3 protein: CASSLARGRSNNSPLHF. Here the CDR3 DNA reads TGTGCCAGCAGCTTAGCTCGGGGGCGGTCTAATAATTCACCCCTCCACTTT.